The 17 T cell receptor beta chains below all came from one sample that was sequenced in a study of blood T cell repertoires in COVID-19. Produced via immunoSEQ multiplex PCR; TCRdb's table is partial and in-frame only. The sample includes 250,000 to 400,000 clones, approximately 88% of them seen just once. Sequencing was carried out using peripheral blood. These TCRs come from a woman aged 25 to 39 with COVID-19, enrolled during active disease.

The V and J genes are TRBV11-2 and TRBJ1-4; D might be TRBD1 (5 bases). The CDR3 has 16 residues. CDR1 and CDR2 from the germline V gene are SGHAT and FQNNGV. V lost 0 bases to trimming and J lost 1 base, with 9 bases between them. In DNA, the CDR3 is TGTGCCAGCAGCTTAGACCGACAGCTAACTAATGAAAAACTGTTTTTT. Encoded protein: CASSLDRQLTNEKLFF.

The chain combines TRBV15 with TRBJ1-4; weak D call: TRBD1 (5 bases). The CDR3 contains 14 residues. Germline CDR1 LNHNV, CDR2 YYDKDF (reference sequence). Trimming cost V 5 bases and J 8 bases, with 15 bases left between them. This chain's CDR3 is CATSGRVLKEKLFF. The CDR3 nucleotides read TGTGCCACCAGCGGCAGGGTACTAAAGGAAAAACTGTTTTTT.

The chain couples TRBV19 to TRBJ1-2, with D perhaps TRBD1 (5 bases). V was trimmed by 7 bases and J by 8 bases, leaving 20 bases between them. Looked up from germline, CDR1 is LNHDA and CDR2 is SQIVND (reference sequence). The length of the CDR3 is 14 residues. The CDR3 loop is CASTHQTAFTGYTF. As DNA, the CDR3 is TGTGCCAGTACTCACCAGACAGCCTTTACCGGCTACACCTTC.

The chain combines TRBV5-1 with TRBJ1-3; D is uncertain. V shed 0 bases and J shed 0 bases, with 10 bases lying between them. Per the germline V gene, CDR1 is SGHRS and CDR2 is YFSETQ. This CDR3 comprises 16 residues. The CDR3: CASSLGGEASGNTIYF. CDR3 nucleotide sequence: TGCGCCAGCAGCTTGGGCGGAGAAGCCTCTGGAAACACCATATATTTT. Based on the CDR3 plus reference TRBV5-1 and TRBJ1-3, the full variable domain is KAGVTQTPRYLIKTRGQQVTLSCSPISGHRSVSWYQQTPGQGLQFLFEYFSETQRNKGNFPGRFSGRQFSNSRSEMNVSTLELGDSALYLCASSLGGEASGNTIYFGEGSWLTVV.

Points on this clone: Other DNA variants within this sample encode the same CDR3. The chain uses TRBV2 and TRBJ1-5, with D perhaps TRBD1 (5 bases). In germline, CDR1 is SNHLY, CDR2 FYNNEI. V was cut by 8 bases and J by 1 base, with 6 bases left in between. The CDR3 runs 12 residues. The CDR3 region has the DNA TGTGCCAGCTCAGGGAGCAATCAGCCCCAGCATTTT. It encodes CASSGSNQPQHF.

This clone was seen only a few times. This chain links TRBV10-3 with TRBJ2-7; 12 positions agree with TRBD1. The germline V gene has CDR1 ENHRY and CDR2 SYGVKD. This CDR3 comprises 13 residues. V trimming: 10 bases; J trimming: 7 bases; junction bases outside the gene matches: 8. The CDR3 loop is CATWDRGRSEQYF. In nucleotides, the CDR3 is TGTGCCACCTGGGACAGGGGGCGTAGTGAGCAGTACTTC.

The table lists this clone with a few counts. The chain recombines TRBV5-4 with TRBJ1-4; 7 bases are a match to TRBD1. Germline V gives CDR1 SGHNT, CDR2 YYREEE (reference sequence). V shed 4 bases, J shed 2 bases, and the junction held 2 bases outside the gene matches. The CDR3 runs to 14 residues. For the CDR3, the DNA is TGTGCCAGCAGCCAGGACAGGACTAATGAAAAACTGTTTTTT. It yields the protein CASSQDRTNEKLFF.

This chain uses TRBV29-1 with TRBJ2-5; 9 bases align to TRBD2. J lost 4 bases, V lost 3 bases, and 12 bases had no gene match. This CDR3 is 16 amino acids long. Germline values: CDR1 SQVTM, CDR2 ANQGSEA. CDR3 residues: CSVEGGGASRSETQYF. DNA for the CDR3: TGCAGCGTTGAGGGCGGGGGGGCCTCACGTTCAGAGACCCAGTACTTC.

The table lists this clone with a count of one. The chain combines TRBV7-9 with TRBJ1-2; no reliable D call. With 2 bases removed from V and 3 bases from J, the gap between germline ends came to 22 bases. CDR1 SEHNR and CDR2 FQNEAQ come from the germline V gene (reference sequence). The CDR3 is made up of 18 amino acids. Here the CDR3 DNA reads TGTGCCAGCAGCTTAATTGATCCAGGCTCGAATTGGGACTATGGCTACACCTTC. It translates to CASSLIDPGSNWDYGYTF.

CDR3 region: CASSYPGAGIYEQYF. CDR3 bases: TGTGCCAGCAGTTACCCGGGAGCGGGTATCTACGAGCAGTACTTC. The chain combines TRBV6-5 with TRBJ2-7; weak D call: TRBD2 (6 bases). With 2 bases removed from V and 3 bases from J, the gap between germline ends came to 14 bases. The CDR3 contains 15 residues. Germline V lookup: CDR1 MNHEY, CDR2 SVGAGI.

This clone has only one observation. This chain joins TRBV7-9 and TRBJ2-2, with D possibly TRBD1 on 5 matching bases. There are 15 residues in the CDR3. CDR1 is SEHNR and CDR2 is FQNEAQ in the germline V gene (reference sequence). V was pared by 5 bases and J by 7 bases, with 17 bases between. CDR3 protein: CASSGHPKVDGELFF. DNA for the CDR3: TGTGCCAGCAGCGGACATCCCAAGGTCGACGGGGAGCTGTTTTTT.

This sequence joins TRBV7-2 and TRBJ1-6; 11 bases map to TRBD1. Per the germline V gene, CDR1 is SGHTA and CDR2 is FQGNSA. V shed 6 bases and J 7 bases; nucleotides not matched to a gene: 5. The CDR3 consists of 15 residues. The CDR3 here is CASSWGQGGNSPLHF. The CDR3 DNA is TGTGCCAGCAGTTGGGGACAGGGGGGGAATTCACCCCTCCACTTT.

This chain uses TRBV4-1 with TRBJ2-6, with D perhaps matching TRBD2 (5 bases). Germline V gives CDR1 MGHRA, CDR2 YSYEKL. V was shortened by 2 bases and J by 1 base, with 6 bases between the two germline ends. CDR3 length: 15 residues. This CDR3 reads CASSQRGSGANVLTF. The CDR3 DNA sequence: TGCGCCAGCAGCCAACGGGGTTCTGGGGCCAACGTCCTGACTTTC.

As regards this clone: A read error may account for a junction end that differs from germline. The genes are TRBV28 and TRBJ1-3; D might be TRBD1 (6 bases). This CDR3 contains 17 residues. CDR1 and CDR2 from the germline V gene are MDHEN and SYDVKM. Here the CDR3 reads CASSSSGTPSSGNTVYF. In nucleotides, the CDR3 is TGTGCCAGCAGTTCCTCCGGGACACCGAGCTCTGGAAACACCGTATATTTT. Variable domain in full (rest from reference TRBV28 and TRBJ1-3): DVKVTQSSRYLVKRTGEKVFLECVQDMDHENMFWYRQDPGLGLRLIYFSYDVKMKEKGDIPEGYSVSREKKERFSLILESASTNQTSMYLCASSSSGTPSSGNTVYFGEGSWLTVV.

The V gene is TRBV6-6, the J gene TRBJ1-2; 7 bases map to TRBD1. Per germline, CDR1 MNHNY and CDR2 SVGAGI (reference sequence). CDR3 size: 15 residues. J was trimmed by 6 bases and V by 2 bases; bases with no gene match: 9. Here the CDR3 DNA reads TGTGCCAGCAGTTACGGGGCAGGGGGGCCCGATGGCTACACCTTC. Residues: CASSYGAGGPDGYTF.

The chain combines TRBV10-3 with TRBJ1-1; D ambiguous. Deletions cut 2 bases from V and 0 bases from J, with 10 bases between. Germline CDR1 and CDR2: ENHRY and SYGVKD. The CDR3 has 15 residues. The CDR3: CAISEGEGMNTEAFF. CDR3 DNA sequence: TGTGCCATCAGTGAGGGGGAGGGCATGAACACTGAAGCTTTCTTT.

In its sample, this clone was seen a few times. J is TRBJ1-1 and V is TRBV6-5, with 9 bases that match TRBD1. Germline loops: CDR1 MNHEY, CDR2 SVGAGI. After removal of 6 bases from V and 1 base from J, the junction contained 6 bases not matched to a gene. The CDR3 loop spans 15 amino acids. The CDR3 coding sequence is TGTGCCAGCAGGAGGGGACAGGGTGAGAACACTGAAGCTTTCTTT. Its translation: CASRRGQGENTEAFF.